These 27 T cell receptor beta chains were all obtained from the same sample, sequenced in a study of blood T cells in healthy people across ages. Sample-barcoded 5' priming and a J-beta primer mix drove a second PCR of 7 to 11 cycles. TCRdb re-derived calls from the 5' RACE reads in MiXCR, one entry per CDR3 protein. The data show over 500,000 distinct CDR3 sequences, about 27% seen once. In addition, the sample was reused for a study of T cells of mothers and their children.

The specimen sequenced was blood. All receptors come from a boy aged 2 to 10 in good health.

The chain uses TRBV28 and TRBJ2-5; TRBD1 might be the D (5 bases). The J call may be faulty, since TRBJ2-7 better matches the DNA end. In germline, CDR1 is MDHEN, CDR2 SYDVKM. The length of the CDR3 is 13 residues. DNA of the CDR3: TGTGCCAGCAACAATACAGGAGCCTACGAGCAGTACTTC. Residues: CASNNTGAYEQYF.

V gene TRBV3-1 combines with J gene TRBJ2-1, with TRBD2 matching 10 bases. CDR3 length: 15 amino acids. J lost 7 bases, V lost 4 bases, and 7 bases had no gene match. The germline V gene encodes CDR1 LGHDT and CDR2 YNNKEL (reference sequence). CDR3 DNA: TGTGCCAGCAGCCCCTCCCTAGCGGGGGCTAATGAGCAGTTCTTC. Translating gives CASSPSLAGANEQFF.

This clonotype turned up a few times. The rearrangement joins TRBV30 to TRBJ2-5; 8 nucleotides align to TRBD2. CDR3 length: 13 amino acids. Germline V gives CDR1 GTSNPN, CDR2 SVGIG (reference sequence). V lost 4 bases to trimming and J lost 5 bases; unmatched junction nucleotides: 6. CDR3 protein: CAWTGGAWETQYF. In DNA, the CDR3 is TGTGCCTGGACGGGGGGGGCCTGGGAGACCCAGTACTTC.

The rearrangement joins TRBV20-1 to TRBJ1-1; D is unresolved. Germline V gives CDR1 DFQATT, CDR2 SNEGSKA (reference sequence). There are 14 residues in the CDR3. V dropped 2 bases and J dropped 0 bases, with 10 bases sitting between them. The CDR3 protein is CSARNGAMNTEAFF. CDR3 coding DNA: TGCAGTGCTAGAAACGGAGCCATGAACACTGAAGCTTTCTTT.

This clonotype has just a few counts. The junction does not match germline at one end; this may be a read error. The chain uses TRBV15 and TRBJ2-5, with D perhaps given as TRBD1 or TRBD2 (6 bases each). The germline V gene encodes CDR1 LNHNV and CDR2 YYDKDF (reference sequence). The CDR3 is 16 amino acids. CDR3 sequence (DNA): TGTGCCACCAGCAGAGATGTTGGACTGCCTCCAGAACGGGGGCACTTC. Translation gives CATSRDVGLPPERGHF.

The chain joins TRBV7-2 to TRBJ2-4, with 10 bases that match TRBD2. The trim removed 3 bases at V and 7 bases at J, leaving 6 bases unmatched. Per germline, CDR1 SGHTA and CDR2 FQGNSA. The CDR3 extends over 15 amino acids. CDR3 DNA: TGTGCCAGCAGCTTTGAGCGGGGGGGCTGGAACATTCAGTACTTC. This sequence encodes CASSFERGGWNIQYF. The full variable domain, its missing parts supplied by reference TRBV7-2 and TRBJ2-4, is GAGVSQSPSNKVTEKGKDVELRCDPISGHTALYWYRQSLGQGLEFLIYFQGNSAPDKSGLPSDRFSAERTGGSVSTLTIQRTQQEDSAVYLCASSFERGGWNIQYFGAGTRLSVL.

The chain has TRBV6-2 or TRBV6-3 and TRBJ2-3; the D is unclear. From germline, CDR1 is MNHEY and CDR2 SVGEGT. This CDR3 is 14 amino acids long. Trimming cost V 7 bases and J 0 bases, with 11 bases left between them. This CDR3 reads CASIGLLSTDTQYF. In DNA, the CDR3 is TGTGCCAGCATCGGGCTCCTTAGCACAGATACGCAGTATTTT.

V is TRBV7-9 and J is TRBJ1-2; D is undetermined. V lost 1 base and J 4 bases, leaving 10 bases between the germline ends. CDR3 length: 14 amino acids. Per germline, CDR1 SEHNR and CDR2 FQNEAQ (reference sequence). Here the CDR3 reads CASSLGGILYGYTF. DNA of the CDR3: TGTGCCAGCAGCTTAGGAGGGATCCTCTATGGCTACACCTTC.

V is TRBV12-3 or TRBV12-4 and J is TRBJ2-1; a possible D gene is TRBD2 (5 bases). The CDR3 is 14 amino acids. The V end lost 1 base, the J end lost 7 bases, and 11 bases lay between the germline ends. The CDR3 reads CASSLEVASNEQFF. As DNA, the CDR3 is TGTGCCAGCAGTTTAGAAGTAGCGAGTAATGAGCAGTTCTTC.

This clonotype was detected a few times. The V call is TRBV7-9, the J call TRBJ2-5; no definite D call. Gene TRBJ2-7 matches the end of the DNA better, so the J call may be wrong. This CDR3 region has 12 residues. The germline V gene encodes CDR1 SEHNR and CDR2 FQNEAQ (reference sequence). In nucleotides, the CDR3 is TGTGCCAGCAGCGAGGACGGATACGAGCAGTACTTC. It encodes CASSEDGYEQYF.

This clonotype was picked up a small number of times. The rearrangement links TRBV10-2 to TRBJ2-5; 12 positions match TRBD2. Germline CDR1 and CDR2: WSHSY and SAAADI. The CDR3 extends over 15 amino acids. V shed 6 bases and J 4 bases; nucleotides not matched to a gene: 6. The CDR3 protein is CASRTSGRRGETQYF. The CDR3 DNA follows: TGCGCCAGCAGAACTAGCGGGAGGAGGGGAGAGACCCAGTACTTC.

The rearrangement links TRBV3-1 to TRBJ1-2, with D tentatively TRBD1 (5 bases). The CDR3 has 15 amino acids. V lost 0 bases, J lost 4 bases, and 12 bases lay in between. CDR1 LGHDT and CDR2 YNNKEL come from the germline V gene (reference sequence). The CDR3 region is CASSQERGMGYGYTF. The CDR3 coding sequence is TGTGCCAGCAGCCAAGAACGGGGCATGGGCTATGGCTACACCTTC. Full variable domain (missing parts from reference TRBV3-1 and TRBJ1-2): DTAVSQTPKYLVTQMGNDKSIKCEQNLGHDTMYWYKQDSKKFLKIMFSYNNKELIINETVPNRFSPKSPDKAHLNLHINSLELGDSAVYFCASSQERGMGYGYTFGSGTRLTVV.

This chain joins TRBV7-9 and TRBJ2-6, with D uncertain. V lost 3 bases to trimming and J lost 0 bases, with 6 bases between them. Germline assignment: CDR1 SEHNR and CDR2 FQNEAQ (reference sequence). The CDR3 length is 15 residues. The CDR3 protein is CASSFVHSGANVLTF. Written as DNA, the CDR3 is TGTGCCAGCAGCTTCGTACACTCTGGGGCCAACGTCCTGACTTTC. Complete variable domain (other parts from reference TRBV7-9 and TRBJ2-6): DTGVSQNPRHKITKRGQNVTFRCDPISEHNRLYWYRQTLGQGPEFLTYFQNEAQLEKSRLLSDRFSAERPKGSFSTLEIQRTEQGDSAMYLCASSFVHSGANVLTFGAGSRLTVL.

About this clonotype: Given a much more abundant clone one base away, this may be a read error. V gene TRBV7-9 combines with J gene TRBJ1-1; D is ambiguous. V lost 1 base and J lost 4, with 4 bases in between. Germline V gives CDR1 SEHNR, CDR2 FQNEAQ (reference sequence). The CDR3 covers 12 residues. The CDR3 sequence is CASSLEATEAFF. CDR3 nucleotides: TGTGCCAGCAGCTTAGAGGCCACTGAAGCTTTCTTT.

The table lists this clonotype with a few counts. The V gene is TRBV12-3 or TRBV12-4, the J gene TRBJ2-4; no clear D. The CDR3 totals 15 residues. The V end was cut by 1 base, the J end by 9 bases, with 16 bases between. Here the CDR3 reads CASSLVSPIQGIQYF. The CDR3 coding sequence is TGTGCCAGCAGTTTAGTATCCCCAATTCAAGGCATTCAGTACTTC.

The chain is built from TRBV9 and TRBJ2-7, with no clear D. The CDR3 runs 13 residues. Germline-derived CDR1 and CDR2 are SGDLS and YYNGEE. With 0 bases removed from V and 0 bases from J, the gap between germline ends came to 4 bases. In DNA, the CDR3 is TGTGCCAGCAGCGTAGCCCACTCCTACGAGCAGTACTTC. Protein: CASSVAHSYEQYF.

The rearrangement uses TRBV5-1 and TRBJ2-7; 10 bases align to TRBD2. The V gene's germline CDR1 is SGHRS and CDR2 YFSETQ. Trimming took 4 bases from V and 4 from J; bases not matched to a gene: 5. The CDR3 covers 14 residues. CDR3 coding DNA: TGCGCCAGCAGCCCAGCGGGGGGGGAATACGAGCAGTACTTC. This sequence encodes CASSPAGGEYEQYF.

This clonotype was counted between two and nine times. J is TRBJ1-2 and V is TRBV20-1; D not resolved. V lost 5 bases, J lost 7 bases, and 8 bases lay in between. The CDR3 is 10 residues long. Germline lookup yields CDR1 DFQATT and CDR2 SNEGSKA (reference sequence). CDR3 coding DNA: TGCAGTGCTGGGGAATTTGGCTACACCTTC. Its protein is CSAGEFGYTF.

The rearrangement links TRBV7-2 to TRBJ2-7; TRBD1 matches 7 bases. V was clipped by 5 bases and J by 2 bases; unmatched bases: 9. Germline V CDR1 and CDR2: SGHTA, FQGNSA. This CDR3 comprises 15 residues. The CDR3 is CASSDPSQGAYEQYF. CDR3 DNA sequence: TGTGCCAGCAGCGATCCCTCGCAGGGGGCCTACGAGCAGTACTTC.

This clonotype was detected only a few times. The gene calls are TRBV12-3 or TRBV12-4 and TRBJ1-3; D remains unclear. Trimming left V 6 bases short and J 2 bases short, with 8 bases between. This CDR3 spans 13 amino acids. For the CDR3, the DNA is TGTGCCAGCAGGCCCGGGGCTGGAAACACCATATATTTT. It codes for CASRPGAGNTIYF.

This clonotype was found a few times. This chain joins TRBV30 and TRBJ2-5; D uncertain. The CDR3 is 14 residues long. The V and J ends lost 0 bases and 1 base respectively, with 9 bases between them. Germline CDR1 reads GTSNPN; CDR2 reads SVGIG (reference sequence). The CDR3 DNA reads as TGTGCCTGGAGTGTAGTAGGAGTCCAAGAGACCCAGTACTTC. Translated, it gives CAWSVVGVQETQYF.

CDR3 amino acids: CASSPGRRSSDEQYF. The CDR3 DNA reads as TGTGCCAGCAGTCCTGGACGGCGCTCTTCGGACGAGCAGTACTTC. V is TRBV12-3 or TRBV12-4 and J is TRBJ2-7; D ambiguous. This CDR3 has 15 amino acids. Trimming pared 5 bases from V and 5 bases from J, leaving 19 bases between.

This sequence joins TRBV6-5 and TRBJ2-4; 9 positions match TRBD2. The V segment lost 6 bases and the J segment 1 base; nucleotides outside the gene matches: 7. The CDR3 is made up of 16 amino acids. Per germline, CDR1 MNHEY and CDR2 SVGAGI. The CDR3, as DNA: TGTGCCAGCAGGCGAGGCGGGGGGGCCGCCAAAAACATTCAGTACTTC. Protein product: CASRRGGGAAKNIQYF.

V usage is TRBV12-5 and J usage is TRBJ2-5, with D tentatively TRBD1 (6 bases). The J call is uncertain, as TRBJ2-1 better fits the DNA end. Looked up from germline, CDR1 is LGHNT and CDR2 is FRNRAP. CDR3 length equals 13 residues. CDR3 bases: TGTGCTACTAAACAGGGTGGGCTCAATGAGCAGTTCTTC. Its protein is CATKQGGLNEQFF.

The chain links TRBV6-4 to TRBJ2-1, with 7 positions matching TRBD1. Germline-derived CDR1 and CDR2 are MRHNA and SNTAGT. The CDR3 covers 15 residues. The ends lost 5 bases at V and 3 bases at J; junction bases unmatched: 7. The CDR3 region has the DNA TGTGCCAGCAGTCCAGACAGGGCGGACTACAATGAGCAGTTCTTC. It translates to CASSPDRADYNEQFF.

This clonotype has only a few counts. The chain is built from TRBV19 and TRBJ1-1; no firm D call. Germline CDR1 reads LNHDA; CDR2 reads SQIVND (reference sequence). The CDR3 consists of 14 residues. V was cut by 2 bases and J by 3 bases, with 10 bases left in between. The CDR3 DNA follows: TGTGCCAGTAGTATATTGGGTTTTGACACTGAAGCTTTCTTT. It yields the protein CASSILGFDTEAFF. Drawing the rest from reference TRBV19 and TRBJ1-1, the complete variable domain is DGGITQSPKYLFRKEGQNVTLSCEQNLNHDAMYWYRQDPGQGLRLIYYSQIVNDFQKGDIAEGYSVSREKKESFPLTVTSAQKNPTAFYLCASSILGFDTEAFFGQGTRLTVV.

In its sample, this clonotype was seen a few times. The chain joins TRBV4-2 to TRBJ2-7, with D perhaps TRBD2 (5 bases). The tail of the sequence fits TRBJ2-1 better, so the J call may be wrong. The germline CDR1 and CDR2 sequences are LGHNA and YNFKEQ. The CDR3 is 12 residues long. CDR3 nucleotide sequence: TGTGCCAGCAGCCGCGGACTCAATGAGCAGTTCTTC. The encoded protein is CASSRGLNEQFF.